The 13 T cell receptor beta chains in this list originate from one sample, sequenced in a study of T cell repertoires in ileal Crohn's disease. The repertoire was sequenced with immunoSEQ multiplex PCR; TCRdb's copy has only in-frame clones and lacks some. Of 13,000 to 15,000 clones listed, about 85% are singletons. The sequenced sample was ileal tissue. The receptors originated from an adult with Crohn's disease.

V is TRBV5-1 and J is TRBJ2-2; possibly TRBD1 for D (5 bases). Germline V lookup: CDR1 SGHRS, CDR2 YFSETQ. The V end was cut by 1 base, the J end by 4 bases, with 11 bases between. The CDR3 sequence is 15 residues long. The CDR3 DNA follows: TGCGCCAGCAGCTTGCGACAGTCTGGCACCGGGGAGCTGTTTTTT. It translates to CASSLRQSGTGELFF.

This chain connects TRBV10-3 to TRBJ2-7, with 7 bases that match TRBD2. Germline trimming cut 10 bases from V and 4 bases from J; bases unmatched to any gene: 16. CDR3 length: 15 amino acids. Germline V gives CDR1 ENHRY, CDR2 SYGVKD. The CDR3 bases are TGTGCCACAGCCGAACGCGGGGGAACCCGTTACGAGCAGTACTTC. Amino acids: CATAERGGTRYEQYF.

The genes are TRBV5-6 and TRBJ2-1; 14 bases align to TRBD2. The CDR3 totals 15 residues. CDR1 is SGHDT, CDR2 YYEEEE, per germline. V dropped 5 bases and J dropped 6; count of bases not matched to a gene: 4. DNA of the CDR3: TGTGCCAGCAGATCAGGACTAGCGGGAGGCAATGAGCAGTTCTTC. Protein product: CASRSGLAGGNEQFF.

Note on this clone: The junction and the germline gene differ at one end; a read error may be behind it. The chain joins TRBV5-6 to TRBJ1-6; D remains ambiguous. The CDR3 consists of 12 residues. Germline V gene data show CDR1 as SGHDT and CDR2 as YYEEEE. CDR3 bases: TGTGCCAGCAGCTTGAATAATTCCCCCCTCCACTTT. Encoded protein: CASSLNNSPLHF.

CDR3 in amino acids: CAGSETGGTTGELFF. DNA of the CDR3: TGTGCCGGGTCAGAGACAGGGGGAACCACCGGGGAGCTGTTTTTT. This chain joins TRBV2 and TRBJ2-2; 9 bases are a match to TRBD1. V lost 11 bases and J lost 4; bases outside the gene matches: 11. The CDR3 totals 15 residues. Germline V CDR1 and CDR2: SNHLY, FYNNEI.

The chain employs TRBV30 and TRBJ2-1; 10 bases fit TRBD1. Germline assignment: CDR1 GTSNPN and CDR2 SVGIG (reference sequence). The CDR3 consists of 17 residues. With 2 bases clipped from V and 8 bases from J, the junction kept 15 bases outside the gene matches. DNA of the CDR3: TGTGCCTGGAGTTATATCCTTCCGGGACAGGGGTTTTATGAGCAGTTCTTC. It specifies CAWSYILPGQGFYEQFF. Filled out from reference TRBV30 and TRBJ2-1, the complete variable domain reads SQTIHQWPATLVQPVGSPLSLECTVEGTSNPNLYWYRQAAGRGLQLLFYSVGIGQISSEVPQNLSASRPQDRQFILSSKKLLLSDSGFYLCAWSYILPGQGFYEQFFGPGTRLTVL.

DNA for the CDR3: TGTGCCAGCAGTGAGCGACTAGCGGGATCGACAGATACGCAGTATTTT. Its protein product is CASSERLAGSTDTQYF. The genes are TRBV2 and TRBJ2-3, with 11 bases that match TRBD2. Trimming took 3 bases from V and 3 from J; bases not matched to a gene: 5. This CDR3 region has 16 residues. CDR1 is SNHLY and CDR2 is FYNNEI in the germline V gene.

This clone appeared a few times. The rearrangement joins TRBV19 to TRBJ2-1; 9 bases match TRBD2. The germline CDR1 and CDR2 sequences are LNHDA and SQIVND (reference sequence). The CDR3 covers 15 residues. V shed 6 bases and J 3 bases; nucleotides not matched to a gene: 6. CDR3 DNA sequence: TGTGCCAGTAGCCTGACTAGCGGAGACTACAATGAGCAGTTCTTC. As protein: CASSLTSGDYNEQFF.

CDR3 nucleotides: TGTGCCAGTAGTCCCTTGGGCAGGGGGGACTACAATGAGCAGTTCTTC. Residues: CASSPLGRGDYNEQFF. The chain recombines TRBV19 with TRBJ2-1, with D maybe TRBD1 (7 bases). Germline lookup yields CDR1 LNHDA and CDR2 SQIVND (reference sequence). Trimming pared 5 bases from V and 3 bases from J, leaving 17 bases between. The CDR3 totals 16 residues.

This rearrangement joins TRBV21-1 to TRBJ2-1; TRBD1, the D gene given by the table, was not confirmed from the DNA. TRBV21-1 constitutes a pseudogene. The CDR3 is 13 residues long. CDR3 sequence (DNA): TGTGCCAGCACCTCCAACAGGGGGAATGAGCAGTTCTTC. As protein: CASTSNRGNEQFF.

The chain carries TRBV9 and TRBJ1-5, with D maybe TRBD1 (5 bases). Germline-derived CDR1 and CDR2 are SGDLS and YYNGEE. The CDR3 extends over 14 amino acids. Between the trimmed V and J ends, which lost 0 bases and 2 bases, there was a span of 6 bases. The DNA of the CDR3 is TGTGCCAGCAGCGTAGGGGGCGGCAATCAGCCCCAGCATTTT. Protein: CASSVGGGNQPQHF.

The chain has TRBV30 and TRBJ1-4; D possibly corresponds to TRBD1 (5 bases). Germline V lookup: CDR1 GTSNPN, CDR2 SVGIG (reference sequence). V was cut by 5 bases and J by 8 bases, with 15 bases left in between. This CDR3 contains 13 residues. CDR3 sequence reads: CAWSQGLEEKLFF. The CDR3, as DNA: TGTGCCTGGTCTCAGGGATTGGAAGAAAAACTGTTTTTT.

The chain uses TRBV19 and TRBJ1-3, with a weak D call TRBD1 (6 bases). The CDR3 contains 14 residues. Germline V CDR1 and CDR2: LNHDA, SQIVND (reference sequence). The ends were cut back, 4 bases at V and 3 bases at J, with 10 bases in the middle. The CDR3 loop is CASSKWDNGNTIYF. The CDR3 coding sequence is TGTGCCAGTAGTAAATGGGACAATGGAAACACCATATATTTT. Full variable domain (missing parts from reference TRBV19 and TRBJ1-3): DGGITQSPKYLFRKEGQNVTLSCEQNLNHDAMYWYRQDPGQGLRLIYYSQIVNDFQKGDIAEGYSVSREKKESFPLTVTSAQKNPTAFYLCASSKWDNGNTIYFGEGSWLTVV.